Below are 3 T cell receptor beta chains sequenced from a single sample in a study of blood T cell repertoires in COVID-19. Clones were sequenced by immunoSEQ multiplex PCR, and TCRdb holds only the in-frame ones, with some missing. The profile shows approximately 70,000 clones, just over 85% of them singletons. The material sequenced was peripheral blood. The receptors originated from a man aged 70-80 years with active or convalescent COVID-19.

V and J are TRBV2 and TRBJ2-1; D perhaps matches TRBD1 (5 bases). This CDR3 is built from 13 residues. The V end lost 5 bases, the J end lost 10 bases, and 15 bases lay between the germline ends. The germline gives CDR1 SNHLY, CDR2 FYNNEI. CDR3 bases: TGTGCCAGCAGTCTCGACAGCGCAGGGGAGCAGTTCTTC. It is translated as CASSLDSAGEQFF.

The chain is built from TRBV11-2 and TRBJ2-5, with 8 bases lining up with TRBD2. V trimming: 6 bases; J trimming: 2 bases; junction bases outside the gene matches: 5. Germline V gives CDR1 SGHAT, CDR2 FQNNGV. The length of the CDR3 is 14 residues. The CDR3 DNA is TGTGCCAGCAGACCAACGGGGGGGCAAGAGACCCAGTACTTC. Translated: CASRPTGGQETQYF.

This sequence joins TRBV11-2 and TRBJ2-3, with D perhaps TRBD1 (5 bases). The CDR3 is made up of 16 amino acids. Germline CDR1 reads SGHAT; CDR2 reads FQNNGV. V lost 1 base and J 2 bases, leaving 13 bases between the germline ends. The chain's CDR3 is CASSLGSRVITDTQYF. In DNA, the CDR3 is TGTGCCAGCAGCTTAGGGAGCAGGGTAATCACAGATACGCAGTATTTT.